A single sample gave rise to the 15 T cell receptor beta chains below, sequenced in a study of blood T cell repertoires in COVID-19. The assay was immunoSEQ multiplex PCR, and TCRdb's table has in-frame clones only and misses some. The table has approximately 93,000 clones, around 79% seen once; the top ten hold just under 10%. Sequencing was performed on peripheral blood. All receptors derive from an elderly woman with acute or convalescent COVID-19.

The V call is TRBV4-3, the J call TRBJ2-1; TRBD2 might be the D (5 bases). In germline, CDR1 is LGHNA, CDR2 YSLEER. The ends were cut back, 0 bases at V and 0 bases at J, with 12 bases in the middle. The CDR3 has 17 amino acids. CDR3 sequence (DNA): TGCGCCAGCAGCCAAGATCTAGCCTACTTCTCCTACAATGAGCAGTTCTTC. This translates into CASSQDLAYFSYNEQFF.

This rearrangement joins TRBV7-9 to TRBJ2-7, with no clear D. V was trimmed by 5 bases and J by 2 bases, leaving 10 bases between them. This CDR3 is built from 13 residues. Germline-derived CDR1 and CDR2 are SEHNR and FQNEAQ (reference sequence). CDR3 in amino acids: CASSPRGPYEQYF. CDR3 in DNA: TGTGCCAGCAGCCCTAGAGGCCCCTACGAGCAGTACTTC.

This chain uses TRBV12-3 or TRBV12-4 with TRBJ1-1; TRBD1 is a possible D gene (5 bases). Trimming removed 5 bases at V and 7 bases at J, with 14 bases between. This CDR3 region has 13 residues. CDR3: CASSTLDGGEAFF. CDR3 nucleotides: TGTGCCAGCAGTACGCTGGACGGGGGTGAAGCTTTCTTT.

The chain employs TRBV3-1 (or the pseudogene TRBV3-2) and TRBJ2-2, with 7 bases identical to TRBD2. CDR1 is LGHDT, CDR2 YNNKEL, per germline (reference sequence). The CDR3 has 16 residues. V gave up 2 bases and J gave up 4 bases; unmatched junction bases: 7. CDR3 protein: CASSQWGGAGTGELFF. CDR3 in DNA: TGTGCCAGCAGCCAATGGGGAGGGGCAGGCACCGGGGAGCTGTTTTTT.

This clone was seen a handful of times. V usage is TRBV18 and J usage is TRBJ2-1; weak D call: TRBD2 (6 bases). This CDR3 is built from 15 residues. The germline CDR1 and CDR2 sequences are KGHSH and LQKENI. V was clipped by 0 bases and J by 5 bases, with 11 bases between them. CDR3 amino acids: CASSPPAGRHNEQFF. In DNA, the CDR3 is TGTGCCAGCTCACCACCCGCGGGACGGCACAATGAGCAGTTCTTC.

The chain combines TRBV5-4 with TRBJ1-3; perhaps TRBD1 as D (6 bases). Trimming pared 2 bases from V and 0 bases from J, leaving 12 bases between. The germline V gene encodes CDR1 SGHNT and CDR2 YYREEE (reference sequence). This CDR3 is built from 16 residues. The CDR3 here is CASSFQGGGSGNTIYF. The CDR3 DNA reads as TGTGCCAGCAGCTTCCAGGGAGGGGGCTCTGGAAACACCATATATTTT. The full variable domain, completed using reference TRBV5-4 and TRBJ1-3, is ETGVTQSPTHLIKTRGQQVTLRCSSQSGHNTVSWYQQALGQGPQFIFQYYREEENGRGNFPPRFSGLQFPNYSSELNVNALELDDSALYLCASSFQGGGSGNTIYFGEGSWLTVV.

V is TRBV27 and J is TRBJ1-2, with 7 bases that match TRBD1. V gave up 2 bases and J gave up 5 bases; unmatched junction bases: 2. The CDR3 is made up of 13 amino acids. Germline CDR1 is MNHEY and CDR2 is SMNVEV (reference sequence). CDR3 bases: TGTGCCAGCAGTTTACAGGGACAGTATGGCTACACCTTC. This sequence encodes CASSLQGQYGYTF.

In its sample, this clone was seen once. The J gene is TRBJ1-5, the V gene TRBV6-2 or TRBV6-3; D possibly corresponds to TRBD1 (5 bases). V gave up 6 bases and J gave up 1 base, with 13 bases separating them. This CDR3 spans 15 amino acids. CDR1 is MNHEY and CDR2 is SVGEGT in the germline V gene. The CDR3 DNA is TGTGCCAGCAGCAGAGATGGGGGGAGCAATCAGCCCCAGCATTTT. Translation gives CASSRDGGSNQPQHF.

This chain's CDR3 is CATSRPGDGYTF. The DNA for the CDR3 is TGTGCCACCAGCAGACCAGGGGATGGCTACACCTTC. The gene calls are TRBV15 and TRBJ1-2; maybe TRBD1 (6 bases). V lost 2 bases to trimming and J lost 6 bases, with 7 bases between them. The CDR3 has 12 residues. CDR1 LNHNV and CDR2 YYDKDF come from the germline V gene (reference sequence).

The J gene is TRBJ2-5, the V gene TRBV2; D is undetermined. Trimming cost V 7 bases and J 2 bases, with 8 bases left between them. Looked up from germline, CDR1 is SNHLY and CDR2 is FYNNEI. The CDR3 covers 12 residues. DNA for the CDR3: TGTGCCAGCACCCGTCCTCAAGAGACCCAGTACTTC. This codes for CASTRPQETQYF.

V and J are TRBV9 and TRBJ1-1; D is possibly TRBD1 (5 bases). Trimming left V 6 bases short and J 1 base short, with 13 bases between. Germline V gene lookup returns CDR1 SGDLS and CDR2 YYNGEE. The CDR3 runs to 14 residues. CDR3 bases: TGTGCCAGCACCAAAACGGGGGGGAACACTGAAGCTTTCTTT. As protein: CASTKTGGNTEAFF.

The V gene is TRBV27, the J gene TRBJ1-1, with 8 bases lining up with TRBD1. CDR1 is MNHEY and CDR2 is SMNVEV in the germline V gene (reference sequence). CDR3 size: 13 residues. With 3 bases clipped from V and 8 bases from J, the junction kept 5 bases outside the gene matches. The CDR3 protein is CASSLPTGGEAFF. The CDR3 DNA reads TGTGCCAGCAGTTTGCCTACAGGGGGAGAAGCTTTCTTT.

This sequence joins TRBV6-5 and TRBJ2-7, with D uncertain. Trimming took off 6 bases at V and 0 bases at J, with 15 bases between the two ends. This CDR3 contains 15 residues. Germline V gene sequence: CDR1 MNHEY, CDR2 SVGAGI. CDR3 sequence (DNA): TGTGCCAGCAGCCAGTCCCTTTACCGCTCCTACGAGCAGTACTTC. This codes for CASSQSLYRSYEQYF.

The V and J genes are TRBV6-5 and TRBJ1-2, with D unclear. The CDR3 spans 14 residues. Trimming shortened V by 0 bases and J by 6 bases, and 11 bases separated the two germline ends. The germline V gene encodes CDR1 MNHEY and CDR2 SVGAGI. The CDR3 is CASSYSVGGDGYTF. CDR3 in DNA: TGTGCCAGCAGTTACTCGGTGGGAGGCGATGGCTACACCTTC.

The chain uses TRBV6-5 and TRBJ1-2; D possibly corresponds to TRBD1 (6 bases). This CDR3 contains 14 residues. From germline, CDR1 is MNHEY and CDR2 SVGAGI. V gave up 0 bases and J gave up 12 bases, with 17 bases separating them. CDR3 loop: CASSYSSGGGYHTF. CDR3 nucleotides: TGTGCCAGCAGTTACTCGAGTGGGGGCGGGTATCACACCTTC.